This T cell receptor beta chain was retrieved from a study of PD-1 blockade in classical Hodgkin lymphoma. Turning to the study itself: Each patient was given nivolumab 3 mg/kg through a vein every 2 weeks.

Only in-frame clones appear in the TCRdb table, and some are missing; sequencing was by immunoSEQ multiplex PCR. The sample has 15,000 to 20,000 clones; approximately 86% are singletons. Germline V gene sequence: CDR1 SGHKS, CDR2 YYEKEE (reference sequence). Trimming left V 4 bases short and J 0 bases short, with 21 bases between. The CDR3 has 18 amino acids. Each and every patient relapsed after autologous stem cell transplantation, and patients got differing brentuximab vedotin exposure. From thawed PBMCs, CD4+ T cells were purified using magnetic negative selection. Complete response, partial response or progressive disease was recorded as best response.

This clonotype was obtained from a human donor with classical Hodgkin lymphoma. The sequences come from CD4+ T cells from blood, collected at baseline. The V and J genes are TRBV5-5 and TRBJ2-3; D is possibly TRBD1 or TRBD2 (7 bases each). The CDR3 region is CASSPQIRGGPSTDTQYF. CDR3 nucleotide sequence: TGTGCCAGCAGCCCGCAAATCAGGGGGGGTCCTAGCACAGATACGCAGTATTTT.